The 20 T cell receptor beta chains presented below share a single source sample, sequenced in a study of cytomegalovirus exposure and HLA in healthy donors. In the PCR, 60 Vbeta and 13 Jbeta primers were used. Method: immunoSEQ multiplex PCR; TCRdb's copy keeps in-frame clones and lacks some. The top ten clones hold roughly 1.1% of a sample with 150,000 to 200,000 clones, about three quarters of them seen once. The sequenced sample consisted of PBMCs. These receptors all come from a woman aged 40-49 years in good health and CMV-seronegative.

The chain employs TRBV4-3 and TRBJ2-2, with 15 bases matching TRBD2. V trimming: 4 bases; J trimming: 3 bases; junction bases outside the gene matches: 3. CDR1 is LGHNA, CDR2 YSLEER, per germline. The CDR3 is 17 residues long. The chain's CDR3 is CASSRGTSGGYTGELFF. The CDR3 region has the DNA TGCGCCAGCAGCCGCGGGACTAGCGGGGGGTACACCGGGGAGCTGTTTTTT.

The J gene is TRBJ2-5, the V gene TRBV7-2, with D possibly being TRBD2 (5 bases). V was cut by 2 bases and J by 5 bases, with 15 bases left in between. Germline V lookup: CDR1 SGHTA, CDR2 FQGNSA. This CDR3 has 15 residues. The CDR3 coding sequence is TGTGCCAGCAGCTTACGCCCGGGGTTCTACGAGACCCAGTACTTC. Residues: CASSLRPGFYETQYF.

V is TRBV9 and J is TRBJ2-5, with TRBD1 as a possible D gene (5 bases). In germline, CDR1 is SGDLS, CDR2 YYNGEE. There are 12 residues in the CDR3. The V gene lost 2 bases and the J gene lost 5 bases, with 7 bases spanning the gap. The CDR3 loop reads CASSVRDETQYF. The CDR3 bases are TGTGCCAGCAGCGTCAGGGATGAGACCCAGTACTTC.

The chain joins TRBV5-4 to TRBJ2-5; the D is unclear. Germline CDR1 is SGHNT and CDR2 is YYREEE (reference sequence). Trimming shortened V by 4 bases and J by 2 bases, and 18 bases separated the two germline ends. The CDR3 totals 16 residues. The chain's CDR3 is CASSLSRSGSQETQYF. Written as DNA, the CDR3 is TGTGCCAGCAGCCTATCGAGGTCGGGTTCTCAAGAGACCCAGTACTTC. Drawing the rest from reference TRBV5-4 and TRBJ2-5, the complete variable domain is ETGVTQSPTHLIKTRGQQVTLRCSSQSGHNTVSWYQQALGQGPQFIFQYYREEENGRGNFPPRFSGLQFPNYSSELNVNALELDDSALYLCASSLSRSGSQETQYFGPGTRLLVL.

V usage is TRBV9 and J usage is TRBJ2-1; D is possibly TRBD1 (6 bases). The CDR3 has 15 residues. The germline V gene encodes CDR1 SGDLS and CDR2 YYNGEE. The germline V and J ends were trimmed by 4 bases and 1 base, with 12 bases remaining between them. The CDR3 coding sequence is TGTGCCAGCAGCCTCCCACAGGGATCCTACAATGAGCAGTTCTTC. Its translation is CASSLPQGSYNEQFF.

The chain uses TRBV11-3 and TRBJ2-1; TRBD2 matches 9 bases. Germline values: CDR1 SGHNT, CDR2 YENEEA. The CDR3 totals 15 residues. With V trimmed by 6 bases and J by 7 bases, 10 bases remained unmatched. CDR3 DNA sequence: TGTGCCAGCAGGCCGCCGGCTAGCGGGATGAATGAGCAGTTCTTC. Protein sequence: CASRPPASGMNEQFF.

The V and J genes are TRBV5-1 and TRBJ1-2; 8 bases are a match to TRBD1. V was clipped by 4 bases and J by 7 bases; unmatched bases: 6. The CDR3 has 13 amino acids. Germline V CDR1 and CDR2: SGHRS, YFSETQ. DNA for the CDR3: TGCGCCAGCAGCCCGGAGGACAGGGCTGGCTACACCTTC. Amino acid sequence: CASSPEDRAGYTF. The variable domain in full, with the rest retrieved from reference TRBV5-1 and TRBJ1-2, is KAGVTQTPRYLIKTRGQQVTLSCSPISGHRSVSWYQQTPGQGLQFLFEYFSETQRNKGNFPGRFSGRQFSNSRSEMNVSTLELGDSALYLCASSPEDRAGYTFGSGTRLTVV.

The rearrangement links TRBV7-2 to TRBJ1-3, with D possibly matching TRBD1 (5 bases). V was cut by 4 bases and J by 0 bases, with 10 bases left in between. CDR3 length: 15 residues. Germline V CDR1 and CDR2: SGHTA, FQGNSA. Here the CDR3 DNA reads TGTGCCAGCAGCTCTTTTACAGGCTCTGGAAACACCATATATTTT. Protein: CASSSFTGSGNTIYF.

This sequence joins TRBV7-2 and TRBJ2-1, with 9 nucleotides matching TRBD2. J was trimmed by 5 bases and V by 5 bases; bases with no gene match: 10. Germline V CDR1 and CDR2: SGHTA, FQGNSA. The CDR3 consists of 16 residues. In DNA, the CDR3 is TGTGCCAGCAGCATGCATCCGGGACTAGCTAACAATGAGCAGTTCTTC. The encoded protein is CASSMHPGLANNEQFF.

This chain connects TRBV19 to TRBJ1-1, with D unresolved. CDR1 LNHDA and CDR2 SQIVND come from the germline V gene (reference sequence). This CDR3 has 16 amino acids. The germline V and J ends were trimmed by 6 bases and 1 base, with 18 bases remaining between them. DNA of the CDR3: TGTGCCAGTAGCCTTTACGCGGCGACGGGGAACACTGAAGCTTTCTTT. This gives the protein CASSLYAATGNTEAFF.

This chain links TRBV29-1 with TRBJ2-7; 8 bases match TRBD2. Germline V gene sequence: CDR1 SQVTM, CDR2 ANQGSEA. V shed 5 bases and J 7 bases; nucleotides not matched to a gene: 13. The CDR3 contains 14 residues. CDR3 region: CSVPGLAGLSEQYF. The DNA for the CDR3 is TGCAGCGTTCCTGGCCTAGCGGGTCTGAGTGAGCAGTACTTC.

The chain is built from TRBV4-3 and TRBJ2-3; D remains ambiguous. The CDR3 totals 14 residues. From germline, CDR1 is LGHNA and CDR2 YSLEER. With 5 bases removed from V and 1 base from J, the gap between germline ends came to 10 bases. The CDR3 loop reads CASSGVYGTDTQYF. The CDR3 DNA is TGCGCCAGCAGCGGAGTTTATGGCACAGATACGCAGTATTTT.

V and J are TRBV29-1 and TRBJ1-3; TRBD1 matches 9 bases. Trimming cost V 0 bases and J 0 bases; bases outside gene matches: 15. Germline-derived CDR1 and CDR2 are SQVTM and ANQGSEA. The CDR3 is made up of 20 amino acids. The CDR3 DNA is TGCAGCGTTGAAGAGTGCCCCGACAGGGGGAGACTTCACTCTGGAAACACCATATATTTT. This translates into CSVEECPDRGRLHSGNTIYF.

The J gene is TRBJ1-5, the V gene TRBV7-2, with D possibly TRBD1 on 6 matching bases. The germline CDR1 and CDR2 sequences are SGHTA and FQGNSA. Trimming shortened V by 5 bases and J by 5 bases, and 16 bases separated the two germline ends. This CDR3 comprises 15 residues. The DNA of the CDR3 is TGTGCCAGCAGCCTACCACAGGGCTTGGATCAGCCCCAGCATTTT. Translation gives CASSLPQGLDQPQHF.

CDR3 protein: CASSLLAGGGTDTQYF. The CDR3, as DNA: TGTGCCAGCAGCCTATTAGCGGGAGGAGGCACAGATACGCAGTATTTT. This rearrangement joins TRBV7-2 to TRBJ2-3, with 10 positions matching TRBD2. The CDR3 has 16 amino acids. Losses at the gene ends were 5 bases for V and 1 base for J; bases not matched to a gene: 6. The germline gives CDR1 SGHTA, CDR2 FQGNSA.

The V and J genes are TRBV19 and TRBJ1-1; D might be TRBD1 (5 bases). CDR1 is LNHDA and CDR2 is SQIVND in the germline V gene (reference sequence). This CDR3 region has 17 residues. Trimming cost V 2 bases and J 3 bases, with 19 bases left between them. This CDR3 is CASSISAGGGWDTEAFF. For the CDR3, the DNA is TGTGCCAGTAGTATATCCGCCGGGGGGGGATGGGACACTGAAGCTTTCTTT.

The rearrangement uses TRBV7-7 and TRBJ2-5; a weak D match, TRBD2 (6 bases). This CDR3 contains 15 residues. The germline gives CDR1 SSHAT, CDR2 FNYEAQ (reference sequence). Trimming took 1 base from V and 2 from J, leaving 11 bases between them. The CDR3, as DNA: TGTGCCAGCAGCTTAGGGAGGGCGGGACAAGAGACCCAGTACTTC. It codes for CASSLGRAGQETQYF.

The chain's CDR3 is CASSDRGDSYGYTF. For the CDR3, the DNA is TGTGCCAGCAGTGACAGGGGAGATAGCTATGGCTACACCTTC. This chain connects TRBV6-6 to TRBJ1-2; 8 bases fit TRBD1. CDR3 size: 14 residues. Germline CDR1 MNHNY, CDR2 SVGAGI (reference sequence). Trimming cost V 5 bases and J 4 bases; bases outside gene matches: 6.

V gene TRBV28 combines with J gene TRBJ1-1; D not certain. CDR3 size: 8 residues. The germline CDR1 and CDR2 sequences are MDHEN and SYDVKM. The V end lost 7 bases, the J end lost 11 bases, and 5 bases lay between the germline ends. CDR3: CASTQAFF. In DNA, the CDR3 is TGTGCCAGCACGCAGGCTTTCTTT.

The sample holds a few counts of this clone. The genes are TRBV30 and TRBJ2-3; possible D gene TRBD2, 5 bases. Germline CDR1 reads GTSNPN; CDR2 reads SVGIG (reference sequence). The CDR3 is made up of 12 amino acids. Between the trimmed V and J ends, which lost 0 bases and 5 bases, there was a span of 6 bases. CDR3 sequence: CAWSVLGDTQYF. As DNA, the CDR3 is TGTGCCTGGAGTGTACTAGGAGATACGCAGTATTTT.